This TCR beta chain is from a study of blood T cell repertoires in COVID-19. Measured with immunoSEQ multiplex PCR; TCRdb has only the in-frame clones, and not every one. The sample yields some 37,000 clones, 80% to 90% seen once. After removal of 0 bases from V and 4 bases from J, the junction contained 10 bases not matched to a gene. The V gene's germline CDR1 is SGDLS and CDR2 YYNGEE. The CDR3 length is 17 residues. Source material: peripheral blood. The source is a woman between 65 and 79 years old with acute or convalescent COVID-19. The genes are TRBV9 and TRBJ2-3, with 8 bases aligning to TRBD2. The CDR3 nucleotides read TGTGCCAGCAGCGTAGATAGGGCGGGAGGCTATTCAGATACGCAGTATTTT. This sequence encodes CASSVDRAGGYSDTQYF.